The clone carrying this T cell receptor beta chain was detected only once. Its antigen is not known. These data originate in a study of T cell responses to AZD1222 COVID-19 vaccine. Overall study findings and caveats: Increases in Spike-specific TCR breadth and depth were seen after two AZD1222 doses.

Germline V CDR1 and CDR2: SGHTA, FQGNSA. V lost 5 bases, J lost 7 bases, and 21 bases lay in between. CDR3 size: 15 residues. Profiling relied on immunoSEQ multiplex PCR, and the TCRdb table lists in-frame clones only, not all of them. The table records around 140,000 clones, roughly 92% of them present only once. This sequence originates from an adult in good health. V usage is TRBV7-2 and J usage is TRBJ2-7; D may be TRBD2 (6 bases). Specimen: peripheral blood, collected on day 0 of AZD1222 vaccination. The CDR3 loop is CASSLWSPSVREQYF. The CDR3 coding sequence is TGTGCCAGCAGCCTTTGGTCTCCTAGCGTACGGGAGCAGTACTTC.